These T cell receptor beta chains were read from a single sample in a study of T cell responses to AZD1222 COVID-19 vaccine. Sequencing used immunoSEQ multiplex PCR; TCRdb keeps in-frame clones, though not all of them. The sample includes some 97,000 clones, about 90% of them seen just once. Sequenced material: peripheral blood, taken on day 0 of AZD1222 vaccination. Receptors were obtained from an adult in good health. CDR3s include the opening cysteine and the closing phenylalanine or tryptophan. The D gene is left open where the match is weak. Part of the rows lack a size; the others show once, few, many or a class for expanded clones.

d_call,j_call,clone_size,v_call,cdr3_aa,cdr3_nt
-,TRBJ1-2,-,TRBV5-3,CARSLAGDPLYGYTF,TGTGCCAGAAGCTTGGCAGGGGATCCCCTCTATGGCTACACCTTC
-,TRBJ1-5,-,TRBV7-8,CASREARGPYSNQPQHF,TGTGCCAGCAGGGAGGCCAGGGGACCTTATAGCAATCAGCCCCAGCATTTT
-,TRBJ1-2,-,TRBV9,CASSVEPTYGYTF,TGTGCCAGCAGCGTAGAACCGACCTATGGCTACACCTTC
-,TRBJ1-1,once,TRBV14,CASSQEGAVNTEAFF,TGTGCCAGCAGCCAAGAGGGTGCCGTTAACACTGAAGCTTTCTTT
TRBD2,TRBJ2-7,-,TRBV30,CAWRSSGSSYEQYF,TGTGCCTGGAGATCTAGCGGAAGCTCCTACGAGCAGTACTTC
TRBD2,TRBJ2-2,-,TRBV27,CASSQGTSGRSGELFF,TGTGCCAGCAGTCAGGGGACTAGCGGGAGATCAGGGGAGCTGTTTTTT
-,TRBJ1-2,-,TRBV27,CASSPRGNNYGYTF,TGTGCCAGCAGTCCGCGGGGAAATAACTATGGCTACACCTTC
TRBD1,TRBJ1-5,-,TRBV19,CASKTGGQGVAYSNQPQHF,TGTGCCAGCAAAACTGGGGGACAGGGAGTGGCGTATAGCAATCAGCCCCAGCATTTT
-,TRBJ1-5,-,TRBV6-1,CASSELVGGENQPQHF,TGTGCCAGCAGTGAACTCGTCGGGGGGGAGAATCAGCCCCAGCATTTT
TRBD1,TRBJ2-7,-,TRBV11-2,CASSSRDRGQAYEQYF,TGTGCCAGCAGCTCCCGGGACAGGGGGCAGGCCTACGAGCAGTACTTC
-,TRBJ1-5,-,TRBV6-5,CASSSGYNQPQHF,TGTGCCAGCAGTTCCGGGTACAATCAGCCCCAGCATTTT
-,TRBJ1-1,-,TRBV7-8,CASSLGPLTEAFF,TGTGCCAGCAGCTTAGGACCGCTCACTGAAGCTTTCTTT
-,TRBJ2-1,-,TRBV7-2,CASSYLQANSYNEQFF,TGTGCCAGCAGCTACCTACAAGCTAACTCCTACAATGAGCAGTTCTTC
-,TRBJ1-5,-,TRBV2,CASSGGRARNQPQHF,TGTGCCAGCAGTGGTGGCCGGGCTCGCAATCAGCCCCAGCATTTT
-,TRBJ1-5,-,TRBV25-1,CASRPGAGQPQHF,TGTGCCAGCAGACCAGGGGCGGGTCAGCCCCAGCATTTT
-,TRBJ2-3,-,TRBV7-9,CASSFGFSGDTQYF,TGTGCCAGCAGCTTCGGTTTTTCGGGAGATACGCAGTATTTT
-,TRBJ1-1,-,TRBV5-6,CASSFWGTEAFF,TGTGCCAGCAGCTTCTGGGGCACTGAAGCTTTCTTT
TRBD2,TRBJ2-5,-,TRBV29-1,CSVEEGLAGPRLETQYF,TGCAGCGTTGAAGAGGGGCTAGCGGGGCCTAGGCTGGAGACCCAGTACTTC
TRBD2,TRBJ2-2,-,TRBV6-6,CAGQAGGPPTGELFF,TGTGCCGGTCAAGCGGGAGGGCCTCCCACCGGGGAGCTGTTTTTT
-,TRBJ1-4,once,TRBV28,CASSLWGKLFF,TGTGCCAGCAGTTTATGGGGAAAACTGTTTTTT
TRBD2,TRBJ2-7,once,TRBV6-5,CASSYSDGRAGGEQYF,TGTGCCAGCAGTTACTCGGACGGGAGGGCCGGGGGCGAGCAGTACTTC
-,TRBJ1-2,-,TRBV2,CASSKGVDFLYGYTF,TGTGCCAGCAGTAAGGGGGTGGACTTTCTCTATGGCTACACCTTC
-,TRBJ1-5,-,TRBV28,CASSPRVPRHQPQHF,TGTGCCAGCAGCCCCCGGGTTCCCCGTCATCAGCCCCAGCATTTT
TRBD1,TRBJ2-7,-,TRBV28,CASSSSEGALSTYEQYF,TGTGCCAGCAGCTCCTCTGAGGGGGCGCTATCAACCTACGAGCAGTACTTC
-,TRBJ2-7,-,TRBV29-1,CSVKRAGAYEQYF,TGCAGCGTGAAACGGGCCGGAGCCTACGAGCAGTACTTC
-,TRBJ1-5,-,TRBV5-6,CASSLWNSNQPQHF,TGTGCCAGCAGTCTTTGGAATAGCAATCAGCCCCAGCATTTT
-,TRBJ2-7,-,TRBV19,CASSTLGPGGEQYF,TGTGCCAGTAGTACCTTGGGCCCCGGGGGAGAGCAGTACTTC
TRBD2,TRBJ2-1,-,TRBV4-2,CASSQEWGLNTYEQFF,TGTGCCAGCAGCCAAGAATGGGGACTAAACACTTACGAGCAGTTCTTC
-,TRBJ1-1,-,TRBV2,CASRRPTSEAFF,TGTGCCAGCAGGAGGCCAACGAGTGAAGCTTTCTTT
-,TRBJ2-7,-,TRBV21-1,CASSKHGNTSGIGEQYF,TGTGCCAGCAGCAAACACGGAAATACTAGCGGGATAGGCGAGCAGTACTTC
-,TRBJ1-5,-,TRBV7-9,CASTRDNNQPQHF,TGTGCCAGCACCCGGGACAACAATCAGCCCCAGCATTTT
TRBD1,TRBJ1-4,-,TRBV28,CASSRDRVTEKLFF,TGTGCCAGCAGCCGGGACAGGGTAACTGAAAAACTGTTTTTT
TRBD2,TRBJ2-1,-,TRBV28,CASSSTSTVGQFF,TGTGCCAGCAGCTCGACTAGCACGGTTGGGCAGTTCTTC
-,TRBJ1-2,-,TRBV30,CAWSVGQNGYTF,TGTGCCTGGAGTGTTGGACAGAATGGCTACACCTTC
-,TRBJ2-3,-,TRBV18,CASSPDVSTDTQYF,TGTGCCAGCTCACCGGACGTTAGCACAGATACGCAGTATTTT
-,TRBJ1-2,-,TRBV13,CASSLGRGERAYGYTF,TGTGCCAGCAGCTTAGGCCGGGGGGAGCGCGCGTATGGCTACACCTTC
-,TRBJ1-5,-,TRBV7-8,CASSSDHSQPQHF,TGTGCCAGCAGCTCCGACCATTCTCAGCCCCAGCATTTT
-,TRBJ2-1,-,TRBV20-1,CSATLNEQFF,TGCAGTGCGACCCTCAATGAGCAGTTCTTC
-,TRBJ1-2,-,TRBV25-1,CASSVLGGDHYGYTF,TGTGCCAGCAGTGTCCTCGGGGGAGATCACTATGGCTACACCTTC
-,TRBJ2-2,-,TRBV27,CASSLGASTGELFF,TGTGCCAGCAGTTTGGGGGCCAGCACCGGGGAGCTGTTTTTT
-,TRBJ2-7,-,TRBV27,CATRTESPYKQYF,TGTGCCACCAGGACGGAATCCCCCTATAAGCAGTACTTC
-,TRBJ1-6,-,TRBV5-1,CASSLEAYRALHF,TGCGCCAGCAGCTTGGAAGCATATCGGGCCCTCCACTTT
-,TRBJ1-3,-,TRBV6-5,CASSSYRGRVSTIYF,TGTGCCAGCAGTTCATACAGAGGGAGAGTAAGCACCATATATTTT
-,TRBJ2-7,-,TRBV28,CATRQRLYEQYF,TGTGCCACCCGACAGAGGCTCTACGAGCAGTACTTC
-,TRBJ1-3,-,TRBV19,CASSILTFGNTIYF,TGTGCCAGTAGTATCCTCACTTTTGGAAACACCATATATTTT
-,TRBJ1-2,-,TRBV30,CAWGRVEFYTF,TGTGCCTGGGGTAGGGTGGAGTTCTACACCTTC
-,TRBJ1-2,-,TRBV18,CASSPRTLGGYTF,TGTGCCAGCTCACCGCGGACACTCGGTGGCTACACCTTC
-,TRBJ1-1,-,TRBV5-1,CASSPGPPSTEAFF,TGCGCCAGCAGCCCCGGGCCCCCCTCAACTGAAGCTTTCTTT
-,TRBJ2-4,-,TRBV9,CASSGGGPNQNIQYF,TGTGCCAGCAGCGGTGGGGGGCCGAACCAAAACATTCAGTACTTC
-,TRBJ2-5,-,TRBV4-2,CASSQERPGRKETQYF,TGTGCCAGCAGCCAAGAGAGGCCCGGGAGAAAAGAGACCCAGTACTTC
-,TRBJ2-3,-,TRBV7-3,CASSLPTLADTQYF,TGTGCCAGCAGCTTACCTACGTTGGCAGATACGCAGTATTTT
-,TRBJ1-2,-,TRBV28,CASSLTGGGYTF,TGTGCCAGCAGTTTAACCGGGGGTGGCTACACCTTC
-,TRBJ2-5,-,TRBV29-1,CSVADSGETQYF,TGCAGCGTCGCCGACTCGGGGGAGACCCAGTACTTC
-,TRBJ1-5,-,TRBV7-2,CASSLGQNQPQHF,TGTGCCAGCAGCTTAGGTCAAAATCAGCCCCAGCATTTT
TRBD1,TRBJ2-7,-,TRBV15,CATSRETGAYEQYF,TGTGCCACCAGCAGAGAGACAGGGGCCTACGAGCAGTACTTC
TRBD2,TRBJ2-1,-,TRBV4-1,CASSQEVLAGAREQFF,TGCGCCAGCAGCCAAGAGGTCCTAGCGGGAGCCCGCGAGCAGTTCTTC
-,TRBJ2-2,-,TRBV6-5,CASSSSRTGELFF,TGTGCCAGCAGTTCCTCGAGGACCGGGGAGCTGTTTTTT
-,TRBJ1-6,-,TRBV12-3/TRBV12-4,CASSRQNSPLHF,TGTGCCAGCAGTCGACAGAATTCACCCCTCCACTTT